The clone carrying this TCR beta chain has just a few counts. CDR1 and CDR2 (germline): KGHDR, SFDVKD. The V and J ends lost 5 bases and 5 bases, in that order; junction bases with no gene match: 12. The CDR3 has 18 amino acids. The sample belongs to a study of T-cell memory formation after mild COVID-19. A single record per CDR3 protein comes from TCRdb applying MiXCR to the 5' RACE reads. The data contain about 560,000 distinct CDR3 sequences, 20% to 25% of them singletons. Sequenced material: PBMCs or a T cell subset sorted from them (not recorded which). This chain joins TRBV24-1 and TRBJ2-5; 14 positions agree with TRBD2. The receptor was isolated from an adult woman who had mild COVID-19 (a few samples of this study predate the infection). Cell type and time point are not known. For the CDR3, the DNA is TGTGCCACCAGTGGACGACCGGGACTAGCGGGAGTCGGGGAGACCCAGTACTTC. It translates to CATSGRPGLAGVGETQYF.